This TCR beta chain is from a study of blood T cell repertoires in COVID-19. Study information: The origin of the acute and convalescent COVID-19 samples was the United States, Italy and Spain. Nucleic acid was either cDNA or gDNA, and it came from T cells, B-cell-depleted T cells, or PBMCs.

This clone was seen once. The CDR3 is 13 amino acids. The V end lost 8 bases, the J end lost 0 bases, and 10 bases lay between the germline ends. Germline V gives CDR1 MNHEY, CDR2 SVGAGI. How the authors handled the data: The assay estimated nucleated cells by amplifying reference gene primers. Sequenced by immunoSEQ multiplex PCR; TCRdb stores in-frame clones only, minus some. V and J calls and clone size are copied from that table; D and trimming were computed from the DNA. The sample holds about 110,000 clones, roughly four fifths seen once. The receptor comes from a woman in her sixties or seventies with acute or convalescent COVID-19. The sequencing sample was made of peripheral blood. The rearrangement links TRBV6-5 to TRBJ1-1, with a tentative D call TRBD1 (6 bases). The CDR3 DNA sequence: TGTGCCAGCCAGGGGAGAATGAACACTGAAGCTTTCTTT. Translating it yields CASQGRMNTEAFF.